These 17 T cell receptor beta chains originate from one sample sequenced in a study of radiation and T cells in renal cell carcinoma. The time point: blood 2 weeks post-SBRT. Treatment of the sample: 15 Gy SBRT to primary tumor, nephrectomy 4 weeks later. Some clones are missing from TCRdb's copy, which holds only in-frame ones; the method was immunoSEQ multiplex PCR. The sample has about 130,000 clones, 88% seen once. Sequenced here: blood, sampled from a patient whose treatment included radiotherapy and nephrectomy. Source of these receptors: a woman aged 70-85 years with renal cell carcinoma.

The chain is built from TRBV28 and TRBJ1-5; the match to TRBD1 covers 10 bases. The length of the CDR3 is 16 residues. CDR1 and CDR2 (germline): MDHEN, SYDVKM. J was trimmed by 4 bases and V by 1 base; bases with no gene match: 4. In nucleotides, the CDR3 is TGTGCCAGCAGTTTATCGGGGACAGGGGTGAATCAGCCCCAGCATTTT. This translates into CASSLSGTGVNQPQHF.

The chain employs TRBV11-3 and TRBJ2-1, with 8 bases matching TRBD1. V gave up 4 bases and J gave up 8 bases; unmatched junction bases: 16. Germline lookup yields CDR1 SGHNT and CDR2 YENEEA. The CDR3 totals 17 residues. The CDR3 protein is CASSSSRGLGVGDEQFF. In DNA form, the CDR3 reads TGTGCCAGCAGCTCTTCCAGGGGGCTTGGCGTTGGGGATGAGCAGTTCTTC. Combining the CDR3 with reference TRBV11-3 and TRBJ2-1 gives the whole variable domain EAGVVQSPRYKIIEKKQPVAFWCNPISGHNTLYWYLQNLGQGPELLIRYENEEAVDDSQLPKDRFSAERLKGVDSTLKIQPAELGDSAVYLCASSSSRGLGVGDEQFFGPGTRLTVL.

The chain couples TRBV27 to TRBJ1-2; maybe TRBD1 (5 bases). CDR1 and CDR2 (germline): MNHEY, SMNVEV (reference sequence). The CDR3 length is 14 residues. V was clipped by 6 bases and J by 2 bases, with 13 bases between them. The CDR3 DNA reads as TGTGCCAGCAGGGACACCGGCGGAAACTATGGCTACACCTTC. Its translation: CASRDTGGNYGYTF.

J is TRBJ2-1 and V is TRBV9, with TRBD2 matching over 8 bases. This CDR3 has 16 amino acids. Germline CDR1 is SGDLS and CDR2 is YYNGEE. V dropped 0 bases and J dropped 4; count of bases not matched to a gene: 6. CDR3: CASSVGGSGMYNEQFF. CDR3 sequence (DNA): TGTGCCAGCAGCGTAGGTGGTAGCGGGATGTACAATGAGCAGTTCTTC. The variable domain in full, completed from reference TRBV9 and TRBJ2-1, reads DSGVTQTPKHLITATGQRVTLRCSPRSGDLSVYWYQQSLDQGLQFLIQYYNGEERAKGNILERFSAQQFPDLHSELNLSSLELGDSALYFCASSVGGSGMYNEQFFGPGTRLTVL.

This chain uses TRBV27 with TRBJ2-7; D uncertain. In germline, CDR1 is MNHEY, CDR2 SMNVEV (reference sequence). V lost 3 bases and J lost 5, with 5 bases in between. The CDR3 runs to 11 residues. CDR3 coding DNA: TGTGCCAGCAGTTTGGGTCACGAGCAGTACTTC. This sequence encodes CASSLGHEQYF.

This rearrangement joins TRBV25-1 to TRBJ1-3; D ambiguous. There are 13 residues in the CDR3. Between the trimmed V and J ends, which lost 10 bases and 0 bases, there was a span of 10 bases. Germline V lookup: CDR1 MGHDK, CDR2 SYGVNS. CDR3 loop: CATSRVSGNTIYF. The DNA of the CDR3 is TGTGCCACGTCAAGGGTCTCTGGAAACACCATATATTTT.

The chain joins TRBV6-5 to TRBJ2-7; TRBD2 agrees at 8 bases. J lost 3 bases, V lost 4 bases, and 11 bases had no gene match. Germline assignment: CDR1 MNHEY and CDR2 SVGAGI. This CDR3 has 16 amino acids. The CDR3 protein is CASSSKRGGLNYEQYF. In nucleotides, the CDR3 is TGTGCCAGCAGTTCCAAACGGGGGGGGTTAAACTACGAGCAGTACTTC.

The chain uses TRBV5-6 and TRBJ2-7; D call uncertain. V lost 0 bases and J 1 base, leaving 14 bases between the germline ends. Germline V gene data show CDR1 as SGHDT and CDR2 as YYEEEE. This CDR3 contains 16 residues. CDR3 DNA sequence: TGTGCCAGCAGCTTGGAAAGCTCAGTCCTTTCCTACGAGCAGTACTTC. Translation: CASSLESSVLSYEQYF. Drawing the rest from reference TRBV5-6 and TRBJ2-7, the complete variable domain is DAGVTQSPTHLIKTRGQQVTLRCSPKSGHDTVSWYQQALGQGPQFIFQYYEEEERQRGNFPDRFSGHQFPNYSSELNVNALLLGDSALYLCASSLESSVLSYEQYFGPGTRLTVT.

This chain links TRBV6-5 with TRBJ2-1; D might be TRBD2 (6 bases). This CDR3 contains 15 residues. Looked up from germline, CDR1 is MNHEY and CDR2 is SVGAGI. The V end was cut by 6 bases, the J end by 10 bases, with 22 bases between. As DNA, the CDR3 is TGTGCCAGCAGCATCGATCCCGGGACTCCGAAAGAGCAGTTCTTC. This codes for CASSIDPGTPKEQFF.

About this clone: The same CDR3 arises from other DNA sequences in this sample as well. The genes are TRBV29-1 and TRBJ1-2; D ambiguous. The CDR3 is 10 amino acids. Looked up from germline, CDR1 is SQVTM and CDR2 is ANQGSEA. V was trimmed by 6 bases and J by 5 bases, leaving 7 bases between them. The CDR3 region has the DNA TGCAGCGTAGATGGTTATGGCTACACCTTC. This codes for CSVDGYGYTF.

The gene calls are TRBV29-1 and TRBJ2-3; TRBD1 matches at 9 bases. Germline CDR1 and CDR2: SQVTM and ANQGSEA. The CDR3 extends over 14 amino acids. V was clipped by 5 bases and J by 3 bases; unmatched bases: 6. The CDR3 DNA follows: TGCAGCGTTCAGACAGGGGGGATGACAGATACGCAGTATTTT. Protein: CSVQTGGMTDTQYF.

This clone has just one count. V usage is TRBV27 and J usage is TRBJ1-4; TRBD1 aligns across 7 bases. This CDR3 has 13 residues. Trimming took 2 bases from V and 10 from J; bases not matched to a gene: 4. Germline V gene data show CDR1 as MNHEY and CDR2 as SMNVEV (reference sequence). In DNA form, the CDR3 reads TGTGCCAGCAGTTTAACAGGGGCGGGAAAACTGTTTTTT. Translated, it gives CASSLTGAGKLFF. The full variable domain, in which reference TRBV27 and TRBJ1-4 provide the parts outside the CDR3, is EAQVTQNPRYLITVTGKKLTVTCSQNMNHEYMSWYRQDPGLGLRQIYYSMNVEVTDKGDVPEGYKVSRKEKRNFPLILESPSPNQTSLYFCASSLTGAGKLFFGSGTQLSVL.

This chain joins TRBV2 and TRBJ2-2; the D gene is possibly TRBD1 (6 bases). Trimming shortened V by 7 bases and J by 2 bases, and 11 bases separated the two germline ends. The CDR3 consists of 14 residues. Germline values: CDR1 SNHLY, CDR2 FYNNEI. CDR3 DNA sequence: TGTGCCAGCAAGCCGGGGACAAACACCGGGGAGCTGTTTTTT. Amino acids: CASKPGTNTGELFF.

The count of this clone is one. V gene TRBV10-3 combines with J gene TRBJ1-4; D not resolved. The V and J ends lost 10 bases and 7 bases respectively, with 16 bases between them. Per germline, CDR1 ENHRY and CDR2 SYGVKD. The CDR3 sequence is 13 residues long. The CDR3 DNA follows: TGTGCCACCCGGAAGACCGAGGGTGAAAAACTGTTTTTT. Its translation: CATRKTEGEKLFF.

The V gene is TRBV29-1, the J gene TRBJ1-4; 9 bases map to TRBD1. The CDR3 loop spans 13 amino acids. CDR1 and CDR2 from the germline V gene are SQVTM and ANQGSEA. The trim removed 4 bases at V and 5 bases at J, leaving 2 bases unmatched. Here the CDR3 DNA reads TGCAGCGTTGGAGACAGGGGGAATGAAAAACTGTTTTTT. As protein: CSVGDRGNEKLFF.

The J gene is TRBJ2-7, the V gene TRBV7-6; 12 bases fit TRBD2. The V segment lost 2 bases and the J segment 2 bases; nucleotides outside the gene matches: 7. The germline V gene encodes CDR1 SGHVS and CDR2 FNYEAQ. This CDR3 is built from 17 residues. The chain's CDR3 is CASSLRPSGGGAYEQYF. CDR3 sequence (DNA): TGTGCCAGCAGCTTACGGCCTAGCGGGGGGGGCGCCTACGAGCAGTACTTC.

The V and J genes are TRBV10-3 and TRBJ2-1; TRBD1 is a possible D gene (6 bases). Looked up from germline, CDR1 is ENHRY and CDR2 is SYGVKD. This CDR3 spans 17 amino acids. V lost 2 bases and J 0 bases, leaving 14 bases between the germline ends. The CDR3 bases are TGTGCCATCAGTGAGCGTGGAGCGGACAGCTCCTACAATGAGCAGTTCTTC. Residues: CAISERGADSSYNEQFF.